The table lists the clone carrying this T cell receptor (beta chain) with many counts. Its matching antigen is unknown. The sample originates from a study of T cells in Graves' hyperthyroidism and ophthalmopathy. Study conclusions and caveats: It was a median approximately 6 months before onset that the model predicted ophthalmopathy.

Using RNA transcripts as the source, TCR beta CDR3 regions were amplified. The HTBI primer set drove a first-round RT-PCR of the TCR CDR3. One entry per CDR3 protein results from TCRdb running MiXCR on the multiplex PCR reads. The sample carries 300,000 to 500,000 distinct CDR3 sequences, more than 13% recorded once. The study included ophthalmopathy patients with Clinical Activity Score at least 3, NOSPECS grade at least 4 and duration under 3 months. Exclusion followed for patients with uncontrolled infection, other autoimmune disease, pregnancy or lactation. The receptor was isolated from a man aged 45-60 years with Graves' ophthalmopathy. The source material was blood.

CDR3 sequence reads: CAWTPTGGGFRTEAFF. DNA of the CDR3: TGTGCCTGGACCCCTACAGGGGGCGGGTTCCGCACTGAAGCTTTCTTT. J is TRBJ1-1 and V is TRBV30; 9 nucleotides align to TRBD1. Germline CDR1 is GTSNPN and CDR2 is SVGIG (reference sequence). There are 16 residues in the CDR3. J lost 4 bases, V lost 4 bases, and 13 bases had no gene match.